These 18 T cell receptor beta chains came from one sample sequenced in a study of tumor-infiltrating lymphocytes in primary liver carcinoma. RNA was extracted from whole blood without cell sorting, alongside germline DNA. With a constant-region primer, TCR beta cDNA was made from 450 to 650 ng of total RNA. It was through three nested multiplex PCR rounds of slightly modified ARM-PCR that TCR beta libraries arose. Running ten to eleven cycles apiece, the first two PCR rounds relied on TRBV1-TRBV30 forward primers together with a C-beta reverse primer. TCRdb ran MiXCR on the multiplex PCR reads and lists one entry per CDR3 protein. Found here are just over 300,000 distinct CDR3 sequences, almost 60% of them singletons; the top ten hold about a sixth. The source material was peripheral blood. The receptors derive from a woman in her 30s with primary liver carcinoma and hepatitis B virus infection.

In regard to this clonotype: One end of the junction varies from germline; a read error may be responsible. The rearrangement uses TRBV11-2 and TRBJ1-1; 9 bases map to TRBD1. Germline V lookup: CDR1 SGHAT, CDR2 FQNNGV. There are 15 residues in the CDR3. The CDR3 coding sequence is TGTGCCAGCAGCCAGGCCGGGACAGGGAGCACTGGAGCTTTCTTT. The encoded protein is CASSQAGTGSTGAFF.

As to this clonotype: Given a much more abundant clone one base away, this may be a read error. This CDR3 is missing its conserved last phenylalanine or tryptophan, likely due to a read error. The genes are TRBV7-9 and TRBJ1-1; the D gene is possibly TRBD1 (6 bases). V was clipped by 6 bases and J by 1 base, with 12 bases between them. In germline, CDR1 is SEHNR, CDR2 FQNEAQ (reference sequence). There are 14 residues in the CDR3. The CDR3 reads CASRELRGNTEAFS. In nucleotides, the CDR3 is TGTGCCAGCAGGGAACTCAGGGGGAACACTGAAGCTTTCTCT.

A few counts support this clonotype. The rearrangement joins TRBV12-3 or TRBV12-4 to TRBJ1-4, with D tentatively TRBD1 (5 bases). The germline V and J ends were trimmed by 6 bases and 5 bases, with 10 bases remaining between them. The CDR3 covers 13 residues. In DNA, the CDR3 is TGTGCCAGCAGGACAGCACCCAATGAAAAACTGTTTTTT. Encoded protein: CASRTAPNEKLFF.

The chain couples TRBV11-2 to TRBJ1-1; a possible D gene is TRBD1 (5 bases). The germline V gene encodes CDR1 SGHAT and CDR2 FQNNGV. This CDR3 region has 14 residues. DNA for the CDR3: TGTTCTAGCAGCCCAGGGACCTCGAACACTGAAGCTTTCTTT. Translated: CSSSPGTSNTEAFF.

There are a few counts of this clonotype. This chain joins TRBV11-2 and TRBJ2-1; 13 nucleotides agree with TRBD2. Per germline, CDR1 SGHAT and CDR2 FQNNGV. This CDR3 region has 16 residues. Unmatched junction bases numbered 8, after V lost 6 bases and J lost 6 bases. CDR3 amino acids: CASRVTSGRACNEQFF. Here the CDR3 DNA reads TGTGCCAGCAGGGTCACTAGCGGGAGGGCCTGCAATGAGCAGTTCTTC.

The J gene is TRBJ2-3, the V gene TRBV12-3 or TRBV12-4; TRBD1 matches at 8 bases. Germline trimming cut 7 bases from V and 11 bases from J; bases unmatched to any gene: 20. This CDR3 comprises 16 residues. The CDR3 here is CASTPQGGGPKMMQYF. In DNA form, the CDR3 reads TGTGCCAGCACCCCACAGGGGGGAGGCCCAAAGATGATGCAGTATTTT.

On this clonotype itself: Given a much more abundant clone one base away, this may be a read error. V and J are TRBV6-6 and TRBJ2-5; TRBD1 aligns across 7 bases. V shed 7 bases, J shed 5 bases, and the junction held 13 bases outside the gene matches. CDR3 length: 15 amino acids. The germline V gene has CDR1 MNHNY and CDR2 SVGAGI (reference sequence). The CDR3 nucleotides are TGTGCCAGCACCCTCCAGACAGGGATAGTGGAGACCCAGTACTTC. Translation: CASTLQTGIVETQYF.

Points on this clonotype: A much more abundant neighbour one base away suggests this may be a read error. This chain joins TRBV6-6 and TRBJ2-7; D not certain. Between the trimmed V and J ends, which lost 6 bases and 5 bases, there was a span of 14 bases. This CDR3 has 13 residues. From germline, CDR1 is MNHNY and CDR2 SVGAGI (reference sequence). CDR3 sequence: CASSPKAFNEQYF. The CDR3 DNA sequence: TGTGCCAGCAGCCCAAAGGCGTTCAACGAGCAGTACTTC.

As regards this clonotype: It may be a read error: a sequence one base away is much more abundant. This chain uses TRBV29-1 with TRBJ2-2; D is perhaps TRBD1 or TRBD2 (5 bases each). Per germline, CDR1 SQVTM and CDR2 ANQGSEA. Trimming stripped 7 bases from V and 4 bases from J, with 16 bases between. This CDR3 has 14 residues. CDR3 protein: CSAIGASFTGELFF. In DNA form, the CDR3 reads TGCAGCGCAATCGGGGCTAGCTTCACCGGGGAGCTGTTTTTT.

V is TRBV6-5 and J is TRBJ2-7; 10 bases agree with TRBD1. J gave up 1 base and V 7 bases, and 13 bases lay outside the gene matches. The CDR3 spans 17 residues. Germline V gene lookup returns CDR1 MNHEY and CDR2 SVGAGI. CDR3 sequence (DNA): TGTGCCAGCATTGCGGGACAGGGGTCCCACTTTTCCTACGAGCAGTACTTC. Amino acids: CASIAGQGSHFSYEQYF.

This clonotype turned up a few times. This chain uses TRBV5-6 with TRBJ1-1; D possibly corresponds to TRBD1 (6 bases). The CDR3 has 14 residues. Per the germline V gene, CDR1 is SGHDT and CDR2 is YYEEEE. The V end was cut by 1 base, the J end by 5 bases, with 12 bases between. This CDR3 reads CASSLRGAVTEAFF. The CDR3 region has the DNA TGTGCCAGCAGCTTGAGGGGGGCGGTAACTGAAGCTTTCTTT.

The chain uses TRBV21-1 and TRBJ2-7; TRBD2, the table's D call, was not compared with the DNA. TRBV21-1 is labeled a pseudogene. CDR3 length: 18 amino acids. In DNA form, the CDR3 reads TGTGCCAGCAGCAAAGCGGGGGACCCCGGTAGGGTTACCTACGAGCAGTACTTC. Protein product: CASSKAGDPGRVTYEQYF.

In its sample, this clonotype was seen many times. The chain couples TRBV6-1 to TRBJ2-1; 9 bases align to TRBD1. The germline V gene has CDR1 MNHNS and CDR2 SASEGT. J was trimmed by 6 bases and V by 8 bases; bases with no gene match: 5. There are 13 residues in the CDR3. CDR3 in DNA: TGTGCCAGCCTAAGGACAGGGGTCAATGAGCAGTTCTTC. Its protein product is CASLRTGVNEQFF.

This clonotype was seen many times. The rearrangement links TRBV29-1 to TRBJ1-5; tentatively, D is TRBD1 (5 bases). The CDR3 consists of 12 residues. The V and J ends lost 5 bases and 2 bases respectively, with 7 bases between them. The germline V gene has CDR1 SQVTM and CDR2 ANQGSEA. This CDR3 reads CSVLTGNQPQHF. The CDR3 nucleotides are TGCAGCGTTCTGACAGGCAATCAGCCCCAGCATTTT. Full variable domain (missing parts from reference TRBV29-1 and TRBJ1-5): SAVISQKPSRDICQRGTSLTIQCQVDSQVTMMFWYRQQPGQSLTLIATANQGSEATYESGFVIDKFPISRPNLTFSTLTVSNMSPEDSSIYLCSVLTGNQPQHFGDGTRLSIL.

Of note for this clonotype: This clone may be a read error of a much larger clone one base away. V gene TRBV29-1 combines with J gene TRBJ2-1; D is perhaps TRBD1 or TRBD2 (5 bases each). Germline V gene lookup returns CDR1 SQVTM and CDR2 ANQGSEA. The CDR3 covers 13 residues. The DNA of the CDR3 is TGCAGCATTGAAGAGAGGGGCGGGAATGAGCAGTTCTTC. This gives the protein CSIEERGGNEQFF.

The J gene is TRBJ2-1, the V gene TRBV12-3 or TRBV12-4, with D perhaps TRBD1 (5 bases). The germline V and J ends were trimmed by 5 bases and 13 bases, with 18 bases remaining between them. This CDR3 is built from 13 residues. The CDR3 spells CASSASGSGIQFF. In DNA form, the CDR3 reads TGTGCCAGCAGTGCTTCAGGGTCCGGAATACAGTTCTTC.

This clonotype was picked up many times. The chain links TRBV29-1 to TRBJ1-1; D is ambiguous. Germline V CDR1 and CDR2: SQVTM, ANQGSEA. The CDR3 is 14 residues long. Trimming took 3 bases from V and 2 from J, leaving 13 bases between them. CDR3 protein: CSVDPATANTEAFF. In DNA, the CDR3 is TGCAGCGTTGATCCAGCAACGGCCAACACTGAAGCTTTCTTT.

The chain couples TRBV10-3 to TRBJ2-7, with D possibly TRBD2 on 6 matching bases. CDR1 is ENHRY and CDR2 is SYGVKD in the germline V gene. This CDR3 region has 15 residues. Trimming left V 6 bases short and J 7 bases short, with 22 bases between. CDR3 sequence reads: CAISPLRGLYLEQYF. The CDR3 nucleotides read TGTGCCATCAGCCCCCTAAGGGGACTCTACTTGGAGCAGTACTTC.